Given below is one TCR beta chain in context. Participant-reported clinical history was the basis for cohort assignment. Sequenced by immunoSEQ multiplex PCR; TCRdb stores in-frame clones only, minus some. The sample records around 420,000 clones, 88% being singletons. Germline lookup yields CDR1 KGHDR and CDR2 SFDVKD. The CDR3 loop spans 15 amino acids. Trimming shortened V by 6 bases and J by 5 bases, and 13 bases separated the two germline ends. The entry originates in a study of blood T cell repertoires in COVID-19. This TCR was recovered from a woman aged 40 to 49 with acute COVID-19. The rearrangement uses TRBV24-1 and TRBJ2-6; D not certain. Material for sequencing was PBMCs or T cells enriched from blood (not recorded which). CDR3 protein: CATSPSCSRANVLTF. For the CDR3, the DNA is TGTGCCACCAGTCCAAGTTGTAGTCGGGCCAACGTCCTGACTTTC.